This T cell receptor beta chain derives from a study of early T cells in non-severe SARS-CoV-2 infection. Whole-study context: RNA in bulk from unsorted whole blood was sequenced, and chains were unpaired. Study-wide findings and caveats: VDJdb-based annotation leaned toward anti-spike CD8 responses and missed private and CD4 specificities.

The library protocol tagged individual cDNA molecules with unique molecular identifiers. TCRdb redid the calling of the 5' RACE reads with MiXCR, one entry per CDR3 protein. The sample consists of about 64,000 distinct CDR3 sequences, around 4.7% of them appearing once. CDR3 length: 14 residues. Germline loops: CDR1 MDHEN, CDR2 SYDVKM. Worth noting for this clonotype: Its antigen is unknown. The junction departs from germline at one end; a sequencing error may be responsible.

The chain employs TRBV28 and TRBJ2-7; the D gene could be TRBD1 or TRBD2 (5 bases each). Input material: whole blood. The sequence was collected from an adult who was a healthcare worker with PCR-confirmed SARS-CoV-2 infection or an uninfected control (not recorded which). Here the CDR3 DNA reads TGTGCCAGCAGTTCCGGGACGGTGCCCTACGATCAGTACTTC. It specifies CASSSGTVPYDQYF.